Given below is one TCR beta chain in context. The clone's antigen remains unknown. No per-base quality is available; no much larger clone lies one base away. The trial excluded patients who had a history of autoimmune disease or who were on systemic immunosuppression. Peripheral blood for TCR sequencing was collected from all dose cohorts at baseline, on cycle 4 day 1, and on cycle 7 day 1. The samples were drawn from a first-in-human, open-label, multicenter phase I dose-escalation trial of ivuxolimab. Adults with locally advanced or metastatic melanoma, renal cell, hepatocellular, or head and neck squamous cell carcinoma were enrolled in the trial. Before TCR sequencing, CD4+ T cells and CD8+ T cells were sorted from peripheral blood as separate populations. From the germline V gene (reference sequence), CDR1 is MNHEY and CDR2 is SMNVEV. The junction shows trimming of 2 bases on V and 3 bases on J, and the gene matches do not reach 4 bases of it. The CDR3 sequence holds 16 residues, the cysteine and phenylalanine included. Just the 48-base CDR3 DNA is kept, in frame starting at base 1.

This sample stems from a study of OX40 agonist ivuxolimab in advanced cancers. About the study as a whole: Ivuxolimab, which targeted the costimulatory receptor OX40 (CD134), was an agonistic, fully human IgG2 monoclonal antibody. Intravenous ivuxolimab was administered to patients every 2 weeks at six dose levels: 0.01, 0.1, 0.3, 1.5, 3 and 10 mg/kg. Among the approximately 50 dose-escalation patients, 19 had hepatocellular carcinoma, roughly 15 melanoma, 9 renal cell carcinoma and 9 head and neck cancer. A male proportion of 82.7% and a mean age of approximately 55 years, ranging from roughly 23 to 90, were recorded for the dose-escalation cohort. Prior anti-PD-1, anti-PD-L1 or anti-CTLA-4 therapy was permitted, and checkpoint inhibitors had been received by approximately 39% of dose-escalation patients. Partial responses occurred in three dose-escalation patients, of whom one had hepatocellular carcinoma and two had cutaneous melanoma. The point of sequencing TCRbeta in the periphery was to test whether ivuxolimab changed TCR sequence diversity and drove clonal T-cell expansion. The paper covers the monotherapy dose-escalation part of the phase I ivuxolimab trial, which included N of about 50 patients. Broad study findings and their caveats: At doses of 0.1 to 3.0 mg/kg, clonal expansion of both CD4+ and CD8+ blood T cells was observed from baseline to week 6. After ivuxolimab, CD8+ T cells had more expanded clones than CD4+ T cells on average. Antigen specificity was not determined for the clonally expanded peripheral T cells. Low levels of normalized T-cell clonal expansion were also seen in some patients who did not respond. In partial responders in the 0.1-3.0 mg/kg groups, normalized peripheral clonal expansion was found to be among the lowest, especially among CD8+ T cells.

For sequencing of the TCRbeta CDR3 region, genomic DNA was extracted from the sorted cells. TCRbeta CDR3 regions were sequenced using the immunoSEQ Assay. Entries here come from immuneACCESS through TCRdb and include only in-frame sequences with V and J called. Some clones fail to appear in such tables; in the studies checked, an unresolved V gene covers under half of the shortfall, and the cause of the remainder is unknown. For this sample the table gives fewer than 85,000 clones, of which about 88% were detected only once. Roughly 0.7% of the sample rests with the top ten. The chain is encoded by TRBV27 joined to TRBJ2-3, with TRBD2 identical over 11 junction bases. The sequences come from CD4+ or CD8+ T cells sorted from blood, collected in a trial of the OX40 agonist ivuxolimab. This sequence was found in an adult with an advanced solid tumor such as melanoma, head and neck, liver or kidney cancer. The CDR3 is CASSLQTSGTTDTQYF. The bases are TGTGCCAGCAGTTTACAGACTAGCGGGACGACAGATACGCAGTATTTT.